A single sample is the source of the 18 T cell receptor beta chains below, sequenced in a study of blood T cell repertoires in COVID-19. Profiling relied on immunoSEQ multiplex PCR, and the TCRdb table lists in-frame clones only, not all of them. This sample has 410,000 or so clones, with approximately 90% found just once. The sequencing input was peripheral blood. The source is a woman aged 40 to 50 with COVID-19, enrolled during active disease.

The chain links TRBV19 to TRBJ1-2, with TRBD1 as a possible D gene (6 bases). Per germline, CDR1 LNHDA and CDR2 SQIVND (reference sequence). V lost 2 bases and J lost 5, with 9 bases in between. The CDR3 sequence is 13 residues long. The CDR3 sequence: CASSITGQYGYTF. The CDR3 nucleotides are TGTGCCAGTAGTATAACCGGACAGTATGGCTACACCTTC.

The DNA for the CDR3 is TGTGCCAGCAGCCGCAAGATGACGCCCTGGGAGCTGAACACTGAAGCTTTCTTT. Protein product: CASSRKMTPWELNTEAFF. V usage is TRBV14 and J usage is TRBJ1-1; D is unresolved. The CDR3 is 18 residues long. The V gene's germline CDR1 is SGHDN and CDR2 FVKESK. The germline V and J ends were trimmed by 4 bases and 0 bases, with 21 bases remaining between them.

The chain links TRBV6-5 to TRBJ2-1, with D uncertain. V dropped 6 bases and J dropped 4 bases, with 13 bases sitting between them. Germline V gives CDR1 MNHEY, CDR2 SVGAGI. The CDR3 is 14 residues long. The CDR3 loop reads CASRMTTLYNEQFF. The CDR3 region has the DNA TGTGCCAGCAGGATGACGACTTTATACAATGAGCAGTTCTTC.

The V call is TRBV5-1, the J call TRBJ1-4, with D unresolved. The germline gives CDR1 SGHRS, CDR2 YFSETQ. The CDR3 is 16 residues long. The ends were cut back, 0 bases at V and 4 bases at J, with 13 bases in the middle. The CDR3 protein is CASSLGQIADNEKLFF. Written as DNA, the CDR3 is TGCGCCAGCAGCTTGGGCCAGATCGCGGATAATGAAAAACTGTTTTTT.

The CDR3 loop is CASSSTWGTLWEQYF. The CDR3, as DNA: TGTGCCAGCAGTTCTACTTGGGGCACGCTATGGGAGCAGTACTTC. V usage is TRBV28 and J usage is TRBJ2-7, with D possibly matching TRBD1 (5 bases). Between the trimmed V and J ends, which lost 4 bases and 7 bases, there was a span of 20 bases. The CDR3 has 15 amino acids. Per germline, CDR1 MDHEN and CDR2 SYDVKM.

CDR3 in DNA: TGCGCCAGCAGCCAAGGAGAGTTCTCCAATGAGCAGTTCTTC. Amino acids: CASSQGEFSNEQFF. The chain carries TRBV4-1 and TRBJ2-1; D remains ambiguous. Trimming took 1 base from V and 6 from J, leaving 10 bases between them. The CDR3 is 14 amino acids. CDR1 and CDR2 (germline): MGHRA, YSYEKL.

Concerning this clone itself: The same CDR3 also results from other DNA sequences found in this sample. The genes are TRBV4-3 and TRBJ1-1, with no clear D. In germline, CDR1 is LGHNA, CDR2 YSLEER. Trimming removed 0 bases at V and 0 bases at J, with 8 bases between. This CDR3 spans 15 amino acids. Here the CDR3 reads CASSQDLGVNTEAFF. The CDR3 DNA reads TGCGCCAGCAGCCAAGACTTGGGAGTGAACACTGAAGCTTTCTTT.

CDR3 DNA sequence: TGTGCCAGCAGCCAAGTTCAGGGCGTCCTCTATGGCTACACCTTC. Protein product: CASSQVQGVLYGYTF. This rearrangement joins TRBV14 to TRBJ1-2; tentative D call: TRBD1 (5 bases). Trimming removed 1 base at V and 4 bases at J, with 13 bases between. The CDR3 loop spans 15 amino acids. Per germline, CDR1 SGHDN and CDR2 FVKESK.

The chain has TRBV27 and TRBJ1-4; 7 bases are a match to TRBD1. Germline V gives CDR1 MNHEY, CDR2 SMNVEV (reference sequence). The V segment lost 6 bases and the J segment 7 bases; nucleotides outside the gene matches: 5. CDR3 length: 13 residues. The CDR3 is CASSPRGFEKLFF. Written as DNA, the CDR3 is TGTGCCAGCAGCCCCAGGGGGTTTGAAAAACTGTTTTTT.

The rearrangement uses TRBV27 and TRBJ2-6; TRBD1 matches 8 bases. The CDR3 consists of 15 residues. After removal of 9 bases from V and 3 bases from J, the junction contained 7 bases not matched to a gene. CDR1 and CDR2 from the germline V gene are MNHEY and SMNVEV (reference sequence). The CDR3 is CASSRGRFGANVLTF. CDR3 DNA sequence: TGTGCCAGTTCCAGGGGGCGTTTTGGGGCCAACGTCCTGACTTTC.

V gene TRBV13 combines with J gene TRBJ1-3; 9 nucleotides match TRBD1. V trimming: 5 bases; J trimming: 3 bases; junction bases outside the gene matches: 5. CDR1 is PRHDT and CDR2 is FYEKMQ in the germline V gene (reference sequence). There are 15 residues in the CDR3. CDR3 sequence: CASSLTGGIGNTIYF. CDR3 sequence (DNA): TGTGCCAGCAGCCTTACAGGGGGCATTGGAAACACCATATATTTT.

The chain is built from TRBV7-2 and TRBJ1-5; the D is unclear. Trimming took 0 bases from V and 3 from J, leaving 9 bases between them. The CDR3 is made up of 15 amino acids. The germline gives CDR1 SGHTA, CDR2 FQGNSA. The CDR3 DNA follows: TGTGCCAGCAGCTTAGCGGCAGAGGACAATCAGCCCCAGCATTTT. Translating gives CASSLAAEDNQPQHF.

The CDR3 bases are TGTGCCAGCAGAACCCCGACATCCCAATCTGGAAACACCATATATTTT. This encodes CASRTPTSQSGNTIYF. The rearrangement uses TRBV28 and TRBJ1-3; D remains unclear. V lost 6 bases, J lost 1 base, and 16 bases lay in between. Germline values: CDR1 MDHEN, CDR2 SYDVKM. This CDR3 spans 16 amino acids.

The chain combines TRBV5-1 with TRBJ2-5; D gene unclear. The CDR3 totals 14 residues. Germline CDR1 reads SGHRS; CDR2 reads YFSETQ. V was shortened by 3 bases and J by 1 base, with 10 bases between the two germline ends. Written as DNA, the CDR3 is TGCGCCAGCAGCTCTGTACCGGGCCAAGAGACCCAGTACTTC. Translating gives CASSSVPGQETQYF.

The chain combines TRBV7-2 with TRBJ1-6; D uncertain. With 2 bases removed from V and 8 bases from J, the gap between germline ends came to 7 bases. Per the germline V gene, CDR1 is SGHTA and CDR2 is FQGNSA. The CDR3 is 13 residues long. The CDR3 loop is CASSLRVDSPLHF. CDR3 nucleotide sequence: TGTGCCAGCAGCTTAAGAGTTGATTCACCCCTCCACTTT.

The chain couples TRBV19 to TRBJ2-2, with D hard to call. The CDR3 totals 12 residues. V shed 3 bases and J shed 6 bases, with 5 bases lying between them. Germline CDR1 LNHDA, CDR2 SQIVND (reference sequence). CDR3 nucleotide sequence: TGTGCCAGTAGTATTTATGCCGGGGAGCTGTTTTTT. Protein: CASSIYAGELFF.

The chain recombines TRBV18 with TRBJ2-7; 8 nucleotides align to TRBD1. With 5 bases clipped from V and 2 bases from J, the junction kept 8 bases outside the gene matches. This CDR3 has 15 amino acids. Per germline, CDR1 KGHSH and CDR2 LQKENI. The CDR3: CASSSRQGTTYEQYF. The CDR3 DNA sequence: TGTGCCAGCTCATCGAGACAGGGGACGACCTACGAGCAGTACTTC.

The CDR3 here is CASSLGQGGNTEAFF. For the CDR3, the DNA is TGTGCCAGCAGCTTAGGTCAGGGTGGGAACACTGAAGCTTTCTTT. This chain joins TRBV7-9 and TRBJ1-1; TRBD1 is a possible D gene (5 bases). CDR3 length: 15 amino acids. Trimming removed 1 base from V and 1 base from J, with 10 bases in between. Germline lookup yields CDR1 SEHNR and CDR2 FQNEAQ (reference sequence).